This T cell receptor beta chain was observed in a study of human versus mouse CDR3 diversity and MHC coevolution. A note on this clone: Its antigen is not known.

This table comes from immunoSEQ multiplex PCR, and its TCRdb copy is limited to in-frame clones, with some not included. The data hold tens of thousands of clones, with 80% to 95% observed a single time. The CDR3 has 16 residues. Trimming removed 1 base from V and 6 bases from J, with 16 bases in between. Germline CDR1 is KGHSH and CDR2 is LQKENI. Study outcomes and limitations: Over 5 MHC II alleles selected the human T cells. Human CDR3s averaged more deletions and insertions than mouse CDR3s. Humans had the largest estimated TCR beta repertoire, 1.5 million to 2 million clonotypes.

The TCR comes from a person aged 30 to 69 in good health. Sequencing was carried out using naive CD4+ T cells from blood. Noted subset: CD45RO-negative CD62L-positive naive CD4 T cells. The chain links TRBV18 to TRBJ2-1; TRBD1 might be the D (5 bases). The CDR3: CASSPQGQEVRNEQFF. The CDR3 DNA reads TGTGCCAGCTCACCACAAGGACAAGAGGTACGCAATGAGCAGTTCTTC.